Each of the 17 T cell receptor beta chains below was sequenced from the same sample in a study of blood T cell repertoires in COVID-19. The table came from immunoSEQ multiplex PCR; TCRdb's copy has only in-frame clones and leaves some out. Among 150,000 to 200,000 clones listed, approximately 90% were seen once. The sample taken for sequencing was peripheral blood. The source is a man aged 45-60 years with acute or convalescent COVID-19.

This clone occurred once. The chain joins TRBV19 to TRBJ2-5, with D perhaps matching TRBD2 (5 bases). V gave up 3 bases and J gave up 4 bases, with 12 bases separating them. CDR1 and CDR2 from the germline V gene are LNHDA and SQIVND (reference sequence). This CDR3 spans 14 amino acids. The CDR3 protein is CASSIPGAGETQYF. CDR3 coding DNA: TGTGCCAGTAGTATCCCCGGTGCGGGAGAGACCCAGTACTTC.

J is TRBJ2-3 and V is TRBV14, with 13 nucleotides matching TRBD2. With 4 bases clipped from V and 11 bases from J, the junction kept 3 bases outside the gene matches. Germline-derived CDR1 and CDR2 are SGHDN and FVKESK. The CDR3 consists of 13 residues. In DNA, the CDR3 is TGTGCCAGCAGCCCGCGGACTAGCGGGGGGCAGTATTTT. Amino acid sequence: CASSPRTSGGQYF. Full variable domain (rest looked up from reference TRBV14 and TRBJ2-3): EAGVTQFPSHSVIEKGQTVTLRCDPISGHDNLYWYRRVMGKEIKFLLHFVKESKQDESGMPNNRFLAERTGGTYSTLKVQPAELEDSGVYFCASSPRTSGGQYFGPGTRLTVL.

J is TRBJ2-7 and V is TRBV4-2, with D unresolved. Germline V gene lookup returns CDR1 LGHNA and CDR2 YNFKEQ. The length of the CDR3 is 15 residues. V lost 4 bases and J 2 bases, leaving 15 bases between the germline ends. DNA for the CDR3: TGTGCCAGCAGCCCTTCGGCAGGCCAAACCTACGAGCAGTACTTC. Its protein is CASSPSAGQTYEQYF.

This clone was counted a single time. The chain links TRBV19 to TRBJ2-5; D ambiguous. Trimming cost V 3 bases and J 1 base, with 6 bases left between them. Germline CDR1 is LNHDA and CDR2 is SQIVND (reference sequence). The CDR3 runs to 13 residues. CDR3 sequence: CASSIRFQETQYF. CDR3 DNA sequence: TGTGCCAGTAGTATCAGATTCCAAGAGACCCAGTACTTC.

The rearrangement joins TRBV28 to TRBJ1-2, with D perhaps matching TRBD1 (6 bases). Germline CDR1 and CDR2: MDHEN and SYDVKM. This CDR3 contains 15 residues. Trimming took off 3 bases at V and 8 bases at J, with 19 bases between the two ends. The CDR3 nucleotides read TGTGCCAGCAGTTTTTCGACCTCTGGGGGCGGGGGCTACACCTTC. It codes for CASSFSTSGGGGYTF.

This rearrangement joins TRBV5-1 to TRBJ2-1; 10 positions agree with TRBD2. Germline V gene lookup returns CDR1 SGHRS and CDR2 YFSETQ. V lost 0 bases, J lost 1 base, and 1 base stayed unmatched. This CDR3 has 16 residues. CDR3 loop: CASSLATSGSYNEQFF. The CDR3 coding sequence is TGCGCCAGCAGCTTGGCGACTAGCGGGTCCTACAATGAGCAGTTCTTC. Using reference TRBV5-1 and TRBJ2-1 for the parts outside the CDR3, the full variable domain is KAGVTQTPRYLIKTRGQQVTLSCSPISGHRSVSWYQQTPGQGLQFLFEYFSETQRNKGNFPGRFSGRQFSNSRSEMNVSTLELGDSALYLCASSLATSGSYNEQFFGPGTRLTVL.

The rearrangement uses TRBV15 and TRBJ1-4; possibly TRBD1 for D (6 bases). Trimming pared 0 bases from V and 8 bases from J, leaving 13 bases between. The germline gives CDR1 LNHNV, CDR2 YYDKDF (reference sequence). The CDR3 spans 15 residues. DNA for the CDR3: TGTGCCACCAGCAGAGATCGGGGGGCTGGGGAAAAACTGTTTTTT. Translation gives CATSRDRGAGEKLFF.

This clone was seen a handful of times. The chain is built from TRBV7-9 and TRBJ2-1; D possibly corresponds to TRBD1 (6 bases). The V end was cut by 2 bases, the J end by 6 bases, with 11 bases between. Germline V lookup: CDR1 SEHNR, CDR2 FQNEAQ (reference sequence). The CDR3 has 14 residues. DNA for the CDR3: TGTGCCAGCAGCTTACCCAGGGGTTTCAATGAGCAGTTCTTC. Translating gives CASSLPRGFNEQFF.

V usage is TRBV4-3 and J usage is TRBJ2-7; D may be TRBD2 (5 bases). The CDR3 totals 14 residues. The germline V and J ends were trimmed by 8 bases and 5 bases, with 19 bases remaining between them. The germline V gene has CDR1 LGHNA and CDR2 YSLEER. The DNA for the CDR3 is TGCGCCAGCCACGAAACCCTTGAGGGAGACGAGCAGTACGTC. Its translation: CASHETLEGDEQYV.

The J gene is TRBJ2-1, the V gene TRBV4-1, with a possible D match to TRBD2 (6 bases). There are 14 residues in the CDR3. Per germline, CDR1 MGHRA and CDR2 YSYEKL. V was shortened by 0 bases and J by 6 bases, with 9 bases between the two germline ends. CDR3 DNA sequence: TGCGCCAGCAGCCAAGAGGGAGGTACCAATGAGCAGTTCTTC. It translates to CASSQEGGTNEQFF.

This chain uses TRBV27 with TRBJ2-7; TRBD2 might be the D (6 bases). V lost 3 bases and J 4 bases, leaving 28 bases between the germline ends. The CDR3 sequence is 19 residues long. Germline V gene data show CDR1 as MNHEY and CDR2 as SMNVEV (reference sequence). The CDR3 is CASSLGREPGGNLVYEQYV. The CDR3 DNA is TGTGCCAGCAGTTTGGGTAGAGAGCCTGGGGGGAATTTGGTATACGAGCAGTACGTC.

This chain joins TRBV18 and TRBJ2-7; 11 positions agree with TRBD1. V was clipped by 2 bases and J by 0 bases; unmatched bases: 3. CDR3 length: 16 residues. Germline CDR1 reads KGHSH; CDR2 reads LQKENI. The CDR3 DNA is TGTGCCAGCTCACCAAGGACAGGGGGCCGCTCCTACGAGCAGTACTTC. Protein product: CASSPRTGGRSYEQYF.

The chain carries TRBV7-9 and TRBJ2-1; tentatively, D is TRBD1 (6 bases). Germline V CDR1 and CDR2: SEHNR, FQNEAQ (reference sequence). V was pared by 8 bases and J by 0 bases, with 11 bases between. This CDR3 has 14 amino acids. This chain's CDR3 is CASAGTNSYNEQFF. As DNA, the CDR3 is TGTGCCAGCGCCGGGACAAACTCCTACAATGAGCAGTTCTTC.

This clone was counted between two and nine times. The chain combines TRBV3-1 (or the pseudogene TRBV3-2) with TRBJ1-2; 10 bases fit TRBD1. Germline loops: CDR1 LGHDT, CDR2 YNNKEL (reference sequence). V lost 6 bases and J lost 6; bases outside the gene matches: 10. The CDR3 spans 15 residues. The CDR3 region is CASSLNSDRGNGYTF. CDR3 DNA: TGTGCCAGCAGTCTTAATTCGGACAGGGGGAATGGCTACACCTTC.

The chain joins TRBV29-1 to TRBJ2-1; 10 nucleotides align to TRBD2. V lost 4 bases to trimming and J lost 0 bases; unmatched junction nucleotides: 9. The CDR3 is 17 residues long. Germline lookup yields CDR1 SQVTM and CDR2 ANQGSEA. The CDR3 DNA is TGCAGCGTTGTACTAGCGGGAAGTGGGAGCTCCTACAATGAGCAGTTCTTC. As protein: CSVVLAGSGSSYNEQFF.

This chain links TRBV6-6 with TRBJ1-6; 9 bases line up with TRBD1. CDR3 length equals 15 residues. After removal of 7 bases from V and 12 bases from J, the junction contained 13 bases not matched to a gene. CDR1 is MNHNY, CDR2 SVGAGI, per germline (reference sequence). The CDR3 spells CASTKSRDRVLPLHF. The DNA of the CDR3 is TGTGCCAGCACCAAATCCAGGGACAGGGTTTTACCCCTCCACTTT.

The chain joins TRBV2 to TRBJ2-4; D may be TRBD1 (6 bases). The CDR3 extends over 16 amino acids. Trimming left V 7 bases short and J 0 bases short, with 16 bases between. CDR1 SNHLY and CDR2 FYNNEI come from the germline V gene. CDR3 protein: CASTFDRRVAKNIQYF. CDR3 DNA sequence: TGTGCCAGCACTTTTGACAGGCGAGTAGCCAAAAACATTCAGTACTTC.